Listed here is a single T cell receptor (beta chain). CDR1 and CDR2 (germline): MRHNA, SNTAGT. The CDR3 is 17 residues long. The ends lost 6 bases at V and 1 base at J; junction bases unmatched: 14. The sample comes from a study of blood T cell repertoires in COVID-19. The wider study: Italy, Spain and the United States were the sources of the convalescent and acute COVID-19 samples. PBMCs, B-cell-depleted T cells, or T cells were the source of the cDNA or gDNA that made up the material.

Original processing notes: Using reference gene primer amplification, nucleated cell counts were estimated. Method: immunoSEQ multiplex PCR; TCRdb's copy keeps in-frame clones and lacks some. The D gene and trimming were derived from the DNA, and the V and J assignments and clone size from that table. This table holds 60,000 to 85,000 clones, around 87% found once. The sequence came from a woman of 80 years or more with active or convalescent COVID-19. Sequencing was done on a sample of peripheral blood. The chain employs TRBV6-4 and TRBJ1-1; TRBD1 matches at 7 bases. This CDR3 is CASRRNSLDRANTEAFF. The CDR3 region has the DNA TGTGCCAGCAGAAGAAATTCCCTCGACAGGGCGAACACTGAAGCTTTCTTT.